Included here is one T cell receptor (beta chain) sequence, with context. Its antigen is unknown. The length of the CDR3 is 14 residues. CDR1 and CDR2 from the germline V gene are LGHDT and YNNKEL (reference sequence). V lost 3 bases and J 0 bases, leaving 8 bases between the germline ends. This entry belongs to a study of T cells in Graves' hyperthyroidism and ophthalmopathy. About the research overall: The initial diagnosis was the point when peripheral blood was collected, ahead of any treatment.

What was amplified from RNA transcripts were TCR beta CDR3 regions. A first-round RT-PCR of the TCR CDR3 used the HTBI primer set. TCRdb reanalysed the multiplex PCR reads using MiXCR and keeps one entry per CDR3 protein. The profile shows 750,000 to 900,000 distinct CDR3 sequences, roughly 40% of them singletons. Investigators excluded patients with uncontrolled infection, other autoimmune disease, pregnancy or lactation. Study outcomes and limitations: Blood held most thyroid clonotypes expanded above 0.001 frequency.

The V and J genes are TRBV3-1 and TRBJ1-1; D unclear. The receptor was isolated from a man younger than 35 with Graves' hyperthyroidism. Sequencing was done on a sample of blood. The CDR3 DNA is TGTGCCAGCAGCCATTCAGGATTGAACACTGAAGCTTTCTTT. It yields the protein CASSHSGLNTEAFF.